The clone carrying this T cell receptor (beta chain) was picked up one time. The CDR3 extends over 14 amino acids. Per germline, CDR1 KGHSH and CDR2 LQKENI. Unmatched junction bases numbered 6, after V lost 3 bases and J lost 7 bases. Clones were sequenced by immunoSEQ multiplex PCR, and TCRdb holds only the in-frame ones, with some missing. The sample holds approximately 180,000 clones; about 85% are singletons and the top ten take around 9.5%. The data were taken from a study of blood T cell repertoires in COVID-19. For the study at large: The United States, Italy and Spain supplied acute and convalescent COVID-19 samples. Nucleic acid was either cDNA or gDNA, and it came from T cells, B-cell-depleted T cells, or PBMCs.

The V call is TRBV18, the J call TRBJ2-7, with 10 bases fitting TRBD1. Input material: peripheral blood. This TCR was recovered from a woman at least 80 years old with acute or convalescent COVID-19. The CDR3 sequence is CASSPTDRGWEQYF. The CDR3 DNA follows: TGTGCCAGCTCACCCACGGACAGGGGGTGGGAGCAGTACTTC.